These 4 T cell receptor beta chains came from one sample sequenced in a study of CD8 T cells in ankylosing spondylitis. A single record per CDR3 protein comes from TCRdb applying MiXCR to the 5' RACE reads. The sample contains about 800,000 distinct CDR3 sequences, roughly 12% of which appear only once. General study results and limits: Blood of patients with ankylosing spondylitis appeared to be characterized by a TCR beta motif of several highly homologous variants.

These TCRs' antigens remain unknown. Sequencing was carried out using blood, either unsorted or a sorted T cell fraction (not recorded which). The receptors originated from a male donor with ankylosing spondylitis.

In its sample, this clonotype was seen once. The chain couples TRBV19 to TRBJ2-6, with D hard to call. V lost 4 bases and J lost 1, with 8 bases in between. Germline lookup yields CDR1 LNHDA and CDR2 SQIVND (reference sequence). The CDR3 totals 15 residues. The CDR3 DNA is TGTGCCAGTAGTACACTACTATCTGGGGCCAACGTCCTGACTTTC. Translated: CASSTLLSGANVLTF.

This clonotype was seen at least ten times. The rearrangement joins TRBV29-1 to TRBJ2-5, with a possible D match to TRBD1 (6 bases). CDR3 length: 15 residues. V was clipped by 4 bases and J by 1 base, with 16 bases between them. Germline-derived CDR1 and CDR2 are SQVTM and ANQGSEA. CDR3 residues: CSVALGTSVQETQYF. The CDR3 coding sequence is TGCAGCGTTGCCCTTGGGACATCTGTCCAAGAGACCCAGTACTTC.

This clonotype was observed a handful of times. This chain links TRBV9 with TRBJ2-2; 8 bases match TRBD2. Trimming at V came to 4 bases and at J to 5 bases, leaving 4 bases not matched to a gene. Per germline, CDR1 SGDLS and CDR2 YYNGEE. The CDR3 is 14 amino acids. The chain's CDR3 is CASSLRLATGELFF. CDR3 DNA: TGTGCCAGCAGCTTGAGACTAGCGACCGGGGAGCTGTTTTTT.

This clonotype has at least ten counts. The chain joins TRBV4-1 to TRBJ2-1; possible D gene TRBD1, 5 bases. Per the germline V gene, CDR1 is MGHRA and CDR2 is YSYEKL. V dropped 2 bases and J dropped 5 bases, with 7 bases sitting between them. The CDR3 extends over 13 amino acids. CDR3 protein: CASSQSGNNEQFF. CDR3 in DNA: TGCGCCAGCAGCCAATCAGGGAACAATGAGCAGTTCTTC.